This T cell receptor beta chain was identified in a study of T cell responses to AZD1222 COVID-19 vaccine. Whole-study findings and limits: The number of AZD1222 recipients seropositive at baseline was only five to seven. Compared with day 0, the breadth and depth of the Spike-specific TCR repertoire rose significantly after two doses of AZD1222.

CDR1 is LNHNV, CDR2 YYDKDF, per germline (reference sequence). The CDR3 is made up of 12 amino acids. Sequencing was performed with immunoSEQ multiplex PCR; in TCRdb, only in-frame clones are kept and a portion is missing. The sample shows over 100,000 clones, 70% to 90% of them seen only once. With respect to this clone: Its specificity is not known. Germline is not matched at one junction end, which may reflect a read error.

Material: peripheral blood, obtained on day 0 of AZD1222 vaccination. The gene calls are TRBV15 and TRBJ1-2; unclear D gene. This sequence was found in an adult in good health. The CDR3 region is CATSRERLGYTF. The CDR3 coding sequence is TGTGCCACCAGCCGAGAGCGCTTAGGCTACACCTTC. Combining the CDR3 with reference TRBV15 and TRBJ1-2 gives the whole variable domain DAMVIQNPRYQVTQFGKPVTLSCSQTLNHNVMYWYQQKSSQAPKLLFHYYDKDFNNEADTPDNFQSRRPNTSFCFLDIRSPGLGDTAMYLCATSRERLGYTFGSGTRLTVV.